Sequencing of this TCR beta chain was carried out in a study of shared clonotypes between healthy human individuals. An assay was performed, and its level was deep. Scientists sequenced DNA from unsorted PBMC on ten immunoSEQ deep assay plates. Repertoires were generated with immunoSEQ multiplex PCR, while TCRdb's copy carries only in-frame clones and drops some. Of about 460,000 clones in the sample, approximately 71% were seen once. The germline gives CDR1 LNHNV, CDR2 YYDKDF (reference sequence). The V end was cut by 1 base, the J end by 2 bases, with 6 bases between. This CDR3 is built from 14 residues. This clone was counted only a few times.

The chain combines TRBV15 with TRBJ2-1; D ambiguous. The sequencing input was PBMCs. This TCR came from a woman between 35 and 50 years old in good health. Some clones in this sample may be carry-over from other donors' samples. The chain's CDR3 is CATSRGLAYNEQFF. The CDR3 coding sequence is TGTGCCACCAGCAGAGGACTGGCCTACAATGAGCAGTTCTTC.